This paragraph covers one T cell receptor beta chain sequence. Antigen unknown. At one boundary the junction diverges from the germline segment, which might be a read error. The sample comes from a study of cytomegalovirus exposure and HLA in healthy donors. General study points: Previously analyzed data showed that most TCR beta V segments were productive at a frequency of about 90% or about 30%. In a later analysis, CMV-associated beta chains were mostly HLA-associated, it appeared.

Primers for the PCR totalled 60 Vbeta and 13 Jbeta. The repertoire was sequenced with immunoSEQ multiplex PCR; TCRdb's copy has only in-frame clones and lacks some. The data show over 75,000 clones, around four fifths seen once. There were likely unrecorded immune exposures, though donors were nominally healthy when sampled. Sequencing input: PBMCs. This clonotype originated in a man aged 50-59 years in good health and CMV-seropositive.

CDR3 residues: CSSSFPFTEAFF. CDR3 nucleotides: TGTTCCAGCAGCTTTCCTTTCACTGAAGCTTTCTTT. The rearrangement uses TRBV7-9 and TRBJ1-1; D is uncertain. Germline CDR1 and CDR2: SEHNR and FQNEAQ (reference sequence). The CDR3 has 12 amino acids.